These 21 T cell receptor beta chains originate from one sample sequenced in a study of CD8+ T cells in alopecia areata. RNA was extracted and reverse transcribed into cDNA as the sequencing template. Clones were read by immunoSEQ multiplex PCR, and TCRdb kept only the in-frame ones, dropping some. Among about 180,000 clones listed, approximately 51% were seen once. As for treatment: oral pan-JAK inhibitor, 5-10 mg twice daily. The sample consisted of CD8+ T cells sorted from blood, taken at week 52, from a patient treated with tofacitinib. These receptors were taken from a human donor with alopecia areata.

This clone was found a few times. V and J are TRBV10-3 and TRBJ2-2, with unresolved D. The CDR3 runs to 14 residues. The V and J ends lost 0 bases and 4 bases respectively, with 6 bases between them. Per germline, CDR1 ENHRY and CDR2 SYGVKD. The CDR3 nucleotides are TGTGCCATCAGTGAGTCGGCCACCACCGGGGAGCTGTTTTTT. Amino acid sequence: CAISESATTGELFF.

The rearrangement joins TRBV7-3 to TRBJ2-1; 7 bases agree with TRBD2. The germline V gene encodes CDR1 SGHTA and CDR2 FQGTGA. V was pared by 0 bases and J by 12 bases, with 5 bases of the junction left unmatched. CDR3 length: 13 residues. Here the CDR3 reads CASSLTVGGLQFF. The CDR3 DNA follows: TGTGCCAGCAGCTTAACGGTGGGAGGGTTGCAGTTCTTC.

The V gene is TRBV27, the J gene TRBJ2-5; 7 bases fit TRBD2. Trimming cost V 1 base and J 0 bases; bases outside gene matches: 2. The CDR3 has 15 residues. The V gene's germline CDR1 is MNHEY and CDR2 SMNVEV (reference sequence). CDR3 amino acids: CASSLWGGNQETQYF. CDR3 DNA: TGTGCCAGCAGTTTATGGGGAGGGAACCAAGAGACCCAGTACTTC.

The chain has TRBV7-8 and TRBJ2-2; possible D gene TRBD2, 6 bases. The CDR3 consists of 15 residues. Per germline, CDR1 SGHVS and CDR2 FQNEAQ. V lost 5 bases and J lost 5, with 15 bases in between. CDR3 loop: CASSQEGPGTGELFF. CDR3 bases: TGTGCCAGCAGCCAGGAGGGACCGGGAACCGGGGAGCTGTTTTTT.

J is TRBJ2-5 and V is TRBV27, with D unresolved. CDR3 size: 14 residues. Germline CDR1 MNHEY, CDR2 SMNVEV (reference sequence). V was clipped by 3 bases and J by 0 bases, with 8 bases between them. The CDR3 is CASSFQPYQETQYF. The DNA of the CDR3 is TGTGCCAGCAGTTTTCAGCCGTACCAAGAGACCCAGTACTTC.

The J gene is TRBJ1-2, the V gene TRBV6-6; tentative D call: TRBD1 (5 bases). In germline, CDR1 is MNHNY, CDR2 SVGAGI (reference sequence). The CDR3 is 14 amino acids. V was pared by 5 bases and J by 5 bases, with 15 bases between. The CDR3 reads CASSPVAGRYGYTF. CDR3 nucleotides: TGTGCCAGCAGTCCCGTCGCAGGGCGGTATGGCTACACCTTC.

V gene TRBV7-9 combines with J gene TRBJ2-1; 10 bases fit TRBD2. From germline, CDR1 is SEHNR and CDR2 FQNEAQ (reference sequence). This CDR3 region has 13 residues. J gave up 13 bases and V 2 bases, and 5 bases lay outside the gene matches. CDR3 amino acids: CASSLNLAGGQFF. The CDR3 coding sequence is TGTGCCAGCAGCTTAAACTTAGCGGGGGGACAGTTCTTC.

There are a few counts of this clone. The CDR3 DNA sequence: TGTGCCAGCAGCGCGGGGACAGGGGGTGTCACTGAAGCTTTCTTT. Amino acids: CASSAGTGGVTEAFF. This chain uses TRBV5-4 with TRBJ1-1; TRBD1 matches 11 bases. Germline V gene sequence: CDR1 SGHNT, CDR2 YYREEE (reference sequence). Trimming removed 4 bases from V and 4 bases from J; junction bases left unmatched: 6. CDR3 size: 15 residues.

The chain uses TRBV9 and TRBJ1-6, with 10 bases identical to TRBD1. This CDR3 has 14 residues. Germline trimming cut 4 bases from V and 10 bases from J; bases unmatched to any gene: 5. Germline values: CDR1 SGDLS, CDR2 YYNGEE. The CDR3 spells CASSMGQGRSPLHF. CDR3 DNA: TGTGCCAGCAGCATGGGACAGGGGAGATCACCCCTCCACTTT.

The chain is built from TRBV5-1 and TRBJ1-4; the match to TRBD1 covers 11 bases. V dropped 0 bases and J dropped 6; count of bases not matched to a gene: 4. Looked up from germline, CDR1 is SGHRS and CDR2 is YFSETQ. There are 16 residues in the CDR3. Here the CDR3 reads CASSLAPGQGDEKLFF. The CDR3 bases are TGCGCCAGCAGCTTGGCACCGGGACAGGGGGATGAAAAACTGTTTTTT.

V usage is TRBV13 and J usage is TRBJ1-1; possible D gene TRBD1, 6 bases. Germline values: CDR1 PRHDT, CDR2 FYEKMQ (reference sequence). The CDR3 extends over 15 amino acids. The V gene lost 7 bases and the J gene lost 3 bases, with 18 bases spanning the gap. The CDR3 protein is CASKGVGRGDTEAFF. The CDR3 DNA is TGTGCCAGCAAGGGAGTAGGCAGGGGAGACACTGAAGCTTTCTTT.

The chain joins TRBV5-1 to TRBJ2-7; D not resolved. The CDR3 has 15 residues. The V end was cut by 0 bases, the J end by 1 base, with 11 bases between. Germline values: CDR1 SGHRS, CDR2 YFSETQ. The CDR3 DNA sequence: TGCGCCAGCAGCTTGGAAACCTCTGCATCCTACGAGCAGTACTTC. Translating gives CASSLETSASYEQYF.

The chain joins TRBV7-9 to TRBJ2-7; 9 bases are a match to TRBD1. Germline CDR1 reads SEHNR; CDR2 reads FQNEAQ (reference sequence). CDR3 length: 14 residues. J lost 2 bases, V lost 5 bases, and 4 bases had no gene match. Here the CDR3 DNA reads TGTGCCAGCAGCGACCGGGACAGGGCCTACGAGCAGTACTTC. Its protein is CASSDRDRAYEQYF.

The rearrangement links TRBV29-1 to TRBJ2-2; D not resolved. Germline-derived CDR1 and CDR2 are SQVTM and ANQGSEA. The V and J ends lost 3 bases and 2 bases respectively, with 4 bases between them. This CDR3 spans 12 amino acids. Here the CDR3 reads CSVDSNTGELFF. In DNA, the CDR3 is TGCAGCGTTGATAGTAACACCGGGGAGCTGTTTTTT.

The chain carries TRBV5-4 and TRBJ1-2; TRBD1 matches 8 bases. There are 15 residues in the CDR3. The germline gives CDR1 SGHNT, CDR2 YYREEE (reference sequence). Germline trimming cut 2 bases from V and 6 bases from J; bases unmatched to any gene: 9. Here the CDR3 DNA reads TGTGCCAGCAGCTTTGTCGGTTCAGGGGGCGATGGCTACACCTTC. Translated, it gives CASSFVGSGGDGYTF.

This clone has more than one count but fewer than ten. The chain uses TRBV9 and TRBJ2-5; D uncertain. The V end lost 4 bases, the J end lost 5 bases, and 9 bases lay between the germline ends. Germline CDR1 SGDLS, CDR2 YYNGEE. The CDR3 extends over 12 amino acids. CDR3 in DNA: TGTGCCAGCAGCCCGAGTCCGGAGACCCAGTACTTC. Amino acids: CASSPSPETQYF.

This clone came up a few times. V usage is TRBV6-1 and J usage is TRBJ1-2; the match to TRBD1 covers 7 bases. Germline trimming cut 3 bases from V and 4 bases from J; bases unmatched to any gene: 5. The germline V gene encodes CDR1 MNHNS and CDR2 SASEGT. This CDR3 is built from 14 residues. The CDR3 coding sequence is TGTGCCAGCAGTGAGGACAGGCCGACCTATGGCTACACCTTC. It specifies CASSEDRPTYGYTF.

V gene TRBV4-1 combines with J gene TRBJ1-1; D is unclear. The length of the CDR3 is 14 residues. Germline CDR1 reads MGHRA; CDR2 reads YSYEKL. Trimming pared 1 base from V and 6 bases from J, leaving 12 bases between. Here the CDR3 reads CASSQVGLVSEAFF. CDR3 nucleotides: TGCGCCAGCAGCCAAGTAGGCTTGGTTTCTGAAGCTTTCTTT.

This clone appeared a few times. The rearrangement uses TRBV7-9 and TRBJ2-3, with D unresolved. The germline V gene encodes CDR1 SEHNR and CDR2 FQNEAQ (reference sequence). The ends were cut back, 2 bases at V and 4 bases at J, with 4 bases in the middle. The CDR3 is 12 residues long. The CDR3 region has the DNA TGTGCCAGCAGCTTAATGTCAGATACGCAGTATTTT. The encoded protein is CASSLMSDTQYF. Complete variable domain (other parts from reference TRBV7-9 and TRBJ2-3): DTGVSQNPRHKITKRGQNVTFRCDPISEHNRLYWYRQTLGQGPEFLTYFQNEAQLEKSRLLSDRFSAERPKGSFSTLEIQRTEQGDSAMYLCASSLMSDTQYFGPGTRLTVL.

V usage is TRBV2 and J usage is TRBJ2-1; 10 bases line up with TRBD1. The CDR3 sequence is 14 residues long. Germline V gene sequence: CDR1 SNHLY, CDR2 FYNNEI. J was trimmed by 7 bases and V by 11 bases; bases with no gene match: 11. The CDR3 nucleotides are TGTGCCCCCCTGGGGGACAGGGGTGAGAATGAGCAGTTCTTC. Protein sequence: CAPLGDRGENEQFF.

This clone was observed a few times. V gene TRBV6-1 combines with J gene TRBJ1-2; D is possibly TRBD1 (5 bases). Trimming pared 2 bases from V and 5 bases from J, leaving 15 bases between. CDR1 is MNHNS and CDR2 is SASEGT in the germline V gene. The CDR3 has 15 residues. The CDR3, as DNA: TGTGCCAGCAGTGAAAGGCGTAGGGGATCGTATGGCTACACCTTC. This translates into CASSERRRGSYGYTF.